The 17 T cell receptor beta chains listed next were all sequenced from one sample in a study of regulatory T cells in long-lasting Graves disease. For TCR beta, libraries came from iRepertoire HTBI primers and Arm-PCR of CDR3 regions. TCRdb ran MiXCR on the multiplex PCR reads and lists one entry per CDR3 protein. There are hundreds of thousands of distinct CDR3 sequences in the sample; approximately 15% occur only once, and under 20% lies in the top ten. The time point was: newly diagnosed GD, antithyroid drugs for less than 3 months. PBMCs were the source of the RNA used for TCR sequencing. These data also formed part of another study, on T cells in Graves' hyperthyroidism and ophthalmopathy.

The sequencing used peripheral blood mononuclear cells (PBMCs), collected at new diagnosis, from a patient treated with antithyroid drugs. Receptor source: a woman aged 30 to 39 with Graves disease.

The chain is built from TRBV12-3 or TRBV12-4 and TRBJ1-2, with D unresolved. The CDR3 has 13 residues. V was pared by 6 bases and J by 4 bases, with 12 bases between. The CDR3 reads CASSYGPRYGYTF. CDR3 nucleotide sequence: TGTGCCAGCAGCTACGGGCCCCGCTATGGCTACACCTTC.

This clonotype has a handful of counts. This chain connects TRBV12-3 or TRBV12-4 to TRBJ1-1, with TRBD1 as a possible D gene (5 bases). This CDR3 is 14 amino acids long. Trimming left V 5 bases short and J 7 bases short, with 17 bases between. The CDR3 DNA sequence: TGTGCCAGCAGTCGAGGGGATGGTTCGGGTGAAGCTTTCTTT. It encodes CASSRGDGSGEAFF.

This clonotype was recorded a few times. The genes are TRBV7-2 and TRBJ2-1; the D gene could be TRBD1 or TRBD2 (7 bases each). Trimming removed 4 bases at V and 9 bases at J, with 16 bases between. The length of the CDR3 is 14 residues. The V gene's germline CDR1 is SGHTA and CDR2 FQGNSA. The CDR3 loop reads CASSSPTGRGEQFF. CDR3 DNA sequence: TGTGCCAGCAGCTCTCCGACAGGGAGGGGTGAGCAGTTCTTC.

CDR3 sequence (DNA): TGCGCCAGCAGCTTGGCGGGGAAGGACCTCTACGAGCAGTACTTC. It codes for CASSLAGKDLYEQYF. The genes are TRBV5-1 and TRBJ2-7, with D tentatively TRBD2 (5 bases). The V end lost 0 bases, the J end lost 3 bases, and 13 bases lay between the germline ends. Germline CDR1 is SGHRS and CDR2 is YFSETQ. CDR3 size: 15 residues.

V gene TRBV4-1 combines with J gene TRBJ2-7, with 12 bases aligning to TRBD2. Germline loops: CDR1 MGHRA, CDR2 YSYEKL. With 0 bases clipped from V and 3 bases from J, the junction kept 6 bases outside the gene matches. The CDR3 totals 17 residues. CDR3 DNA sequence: TGCGCCAGCAGCCAAGACCTAGCGGGAGGGCCCATCTACGAGCAGTACTTC. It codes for CASSQDLAGGPIYEQYF.

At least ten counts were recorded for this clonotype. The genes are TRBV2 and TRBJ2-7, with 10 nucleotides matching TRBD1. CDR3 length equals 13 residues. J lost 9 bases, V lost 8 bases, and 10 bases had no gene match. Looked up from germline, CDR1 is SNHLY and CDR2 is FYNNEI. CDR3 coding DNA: TGTGCCAGCGAGGGACAGGGGCGGGAGGCGCAGTACTTC. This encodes CASEGQGREAQYF.

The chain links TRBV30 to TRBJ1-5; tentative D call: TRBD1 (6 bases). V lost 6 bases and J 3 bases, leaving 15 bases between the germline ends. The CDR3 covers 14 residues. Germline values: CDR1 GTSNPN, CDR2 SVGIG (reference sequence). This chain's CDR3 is CACRDTGYNQPQHF. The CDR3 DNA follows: TGTGCCTGCCGGGACACTGGTTACAATCAGCCCCAGCATTTT.

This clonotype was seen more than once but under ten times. DNA of the CDR3: TGTGCCAGCAGTGAAGCAAGGGGCCTCTCTGGAAACACCATATATTTT. Its translation: CASSEARGLSGNTIYF. The chain combines TRBV2 with TRBJ1-3; D may be TRBD1 (5 bases). In germline, CDR1 is SNHLY, CDR2 FYNNEI. V lost 0 bases and J 0 bases, leaving 9 bases between the germline ends. This CDR3 has 16 amino acids.

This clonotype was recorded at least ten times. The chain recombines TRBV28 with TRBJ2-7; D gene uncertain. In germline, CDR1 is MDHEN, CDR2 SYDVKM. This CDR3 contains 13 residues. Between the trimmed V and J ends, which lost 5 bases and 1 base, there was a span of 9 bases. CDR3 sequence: CASSRGASYEQYF. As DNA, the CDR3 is TGTGCCAGCAGTCGCGGTGCGTCCTACGAGCAGTACTTC.

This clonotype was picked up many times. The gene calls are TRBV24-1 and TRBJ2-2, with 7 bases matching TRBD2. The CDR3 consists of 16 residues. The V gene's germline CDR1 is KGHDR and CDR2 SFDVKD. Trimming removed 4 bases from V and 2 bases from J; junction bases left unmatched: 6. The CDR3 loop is CATSDQPGLNTGELFF. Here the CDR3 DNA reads TGTGCCACCAGTGACCAACCGGGACTAAACACCGGGGAGCTGTTTTTT.

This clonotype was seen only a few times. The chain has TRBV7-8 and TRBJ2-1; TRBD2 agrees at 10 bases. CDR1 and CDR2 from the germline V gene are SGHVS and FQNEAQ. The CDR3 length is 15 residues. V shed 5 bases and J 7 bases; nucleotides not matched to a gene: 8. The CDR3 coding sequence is TGTGCCAGCAGCCCCCCGGCTAGCGGGAGTAATGAGCAGTTCTTC. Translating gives CASSPPASGSNEQFF.

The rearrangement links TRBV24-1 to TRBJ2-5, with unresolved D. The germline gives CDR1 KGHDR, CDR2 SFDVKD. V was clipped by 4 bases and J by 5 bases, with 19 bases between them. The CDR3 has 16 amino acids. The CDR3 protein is CATSDPHPIGPETQYF. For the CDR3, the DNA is TGTGCCACCAGTGACCCCCACCCAATAGGGCCCGAGACCCAGTACTTC.

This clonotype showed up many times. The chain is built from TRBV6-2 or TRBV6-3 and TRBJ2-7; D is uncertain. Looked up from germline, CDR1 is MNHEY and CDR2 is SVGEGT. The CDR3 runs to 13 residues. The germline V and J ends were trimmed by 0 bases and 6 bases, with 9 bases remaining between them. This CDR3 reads CASSYSSQPEQYF. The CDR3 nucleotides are TGTGCCAGCAGTTACTCATCACAGCCCGAGCAGTACTTC.

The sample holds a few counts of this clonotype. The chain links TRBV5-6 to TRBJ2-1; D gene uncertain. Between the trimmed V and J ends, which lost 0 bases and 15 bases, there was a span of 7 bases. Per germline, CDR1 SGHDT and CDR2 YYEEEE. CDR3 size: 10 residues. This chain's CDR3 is CASSLATGFF. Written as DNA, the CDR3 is TGTGCCAGCAGCTTGGCCACCGGGTTCTTC.

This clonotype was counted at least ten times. This CDR3 is CATSDNDRLNGEQYF. The CDR3, as DNA: TGTGCCACCAGTGATAATGACAGGTTGAATGGCGAGCAGTACTTC. V gene TRBV24-1 combines with J gene TRBJ2-7; D might be TRBD1 (6 bases). V lost 3 bases and J lost 6, with 17 bases in between. The germline gives CDR1 KGHDR, CDR2 SFDVKD. The CDR3 totals 15 residues.

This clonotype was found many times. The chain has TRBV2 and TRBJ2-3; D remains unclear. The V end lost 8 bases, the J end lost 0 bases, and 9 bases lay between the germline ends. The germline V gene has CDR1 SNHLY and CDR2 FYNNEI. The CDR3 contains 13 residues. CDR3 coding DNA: TGTGCCAGCTGCCAGTATAGCACAGATACGCAGTATTTT. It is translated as CASCQYSTDTQYF.

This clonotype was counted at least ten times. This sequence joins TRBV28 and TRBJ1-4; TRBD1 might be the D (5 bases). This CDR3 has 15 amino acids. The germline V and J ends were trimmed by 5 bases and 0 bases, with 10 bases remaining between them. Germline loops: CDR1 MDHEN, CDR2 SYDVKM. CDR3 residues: CASSIGGATNEKLFF. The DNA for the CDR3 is TGTGCCAGCAGTATCGGGGGTGCAACTAATGAAAAACTGTTTTTT.